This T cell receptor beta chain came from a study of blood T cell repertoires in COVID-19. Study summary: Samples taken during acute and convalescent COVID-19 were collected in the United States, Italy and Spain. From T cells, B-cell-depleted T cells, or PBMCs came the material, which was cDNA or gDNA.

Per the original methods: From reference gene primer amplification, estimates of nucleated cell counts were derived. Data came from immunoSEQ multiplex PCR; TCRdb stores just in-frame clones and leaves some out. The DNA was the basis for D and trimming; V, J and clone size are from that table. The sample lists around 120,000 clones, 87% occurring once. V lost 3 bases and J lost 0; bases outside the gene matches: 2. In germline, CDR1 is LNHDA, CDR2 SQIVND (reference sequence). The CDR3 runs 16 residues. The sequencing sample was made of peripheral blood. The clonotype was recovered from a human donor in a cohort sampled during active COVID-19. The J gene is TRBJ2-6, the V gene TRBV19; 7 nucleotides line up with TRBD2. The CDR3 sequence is CASSIGGSSGANVLTF. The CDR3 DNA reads TGTGCCAGTAGTATCGGGGGGAGCTCTGGGGCCAACGTCCTGACTTTC. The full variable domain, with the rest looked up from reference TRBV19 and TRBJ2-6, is DGGITQSPKYLFRKEGQNVTLSCEQNLNHDAMYWYRQDPGQGLRLIYYSQIVNDFQKGDIAEGYSVSREKKESFPLTVTSAQKNPTAFYLCASSIGGSSGANVLTFGAGSRLTVL.